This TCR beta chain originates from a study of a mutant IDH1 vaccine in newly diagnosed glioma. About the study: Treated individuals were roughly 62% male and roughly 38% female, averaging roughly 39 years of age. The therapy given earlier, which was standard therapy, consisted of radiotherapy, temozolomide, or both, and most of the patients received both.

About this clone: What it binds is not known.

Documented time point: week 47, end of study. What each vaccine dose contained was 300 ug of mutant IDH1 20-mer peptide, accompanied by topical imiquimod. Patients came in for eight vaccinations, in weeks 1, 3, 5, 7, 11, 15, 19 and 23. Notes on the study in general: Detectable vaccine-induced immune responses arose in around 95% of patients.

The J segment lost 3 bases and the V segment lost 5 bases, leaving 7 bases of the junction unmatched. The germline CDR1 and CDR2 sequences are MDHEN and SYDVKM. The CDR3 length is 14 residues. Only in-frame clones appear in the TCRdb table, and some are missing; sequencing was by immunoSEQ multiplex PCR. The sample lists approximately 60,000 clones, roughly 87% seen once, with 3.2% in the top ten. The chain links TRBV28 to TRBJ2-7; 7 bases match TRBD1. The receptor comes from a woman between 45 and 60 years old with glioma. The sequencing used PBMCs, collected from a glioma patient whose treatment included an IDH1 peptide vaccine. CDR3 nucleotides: TGTGCCAGCAGTCTCCCCAGGGGGAGCTACGAGCAGTACTTC. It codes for CASSLPRGSYEQYF.